This T cell receptor (beta chain) was recovered during a study of CD8+CD57+ T cells in acquired aplastic anemia. Study-wide context: Sorted CD4+ and CD8+ cell DNA averaged roughly 3.2 ug.

Germline CDR1 and CDR2: LGHNA and YSLEER. The CDR3 length is 18 residues. Trimming pared 4 bases from V and 0 bases from J, leaving 16 bases between. The use of genomic DNA as template underpinned the TCR beta VDJ and CDR3 profiling. MiXCR, applied by TCRdb to the reads, yields one record per CDR3 protein. In the table there are 250,000 to 350,000 distinct CDR3 sequences, roughly 50% of which are singletons. J is TRBJ2-6 and V is TRBV4-3, with a tentative D call TRBD2 (6 bases). This clonotype was sampled from a human donor with severe aplastic anemia or a healthy control (not recorded which). Material: sorted CD4+, CD8+, or CD8+CD57+ T cells (not recorded which) from PBMCs. In DNA, the CDR3 is TGCGCCAGCAGCCGAGGTCCGGCGGGGAGCTCTGGGGCCAACGTCCTGACTTTC. The encoded protein is CASSRGPAGSSGANVLTF.